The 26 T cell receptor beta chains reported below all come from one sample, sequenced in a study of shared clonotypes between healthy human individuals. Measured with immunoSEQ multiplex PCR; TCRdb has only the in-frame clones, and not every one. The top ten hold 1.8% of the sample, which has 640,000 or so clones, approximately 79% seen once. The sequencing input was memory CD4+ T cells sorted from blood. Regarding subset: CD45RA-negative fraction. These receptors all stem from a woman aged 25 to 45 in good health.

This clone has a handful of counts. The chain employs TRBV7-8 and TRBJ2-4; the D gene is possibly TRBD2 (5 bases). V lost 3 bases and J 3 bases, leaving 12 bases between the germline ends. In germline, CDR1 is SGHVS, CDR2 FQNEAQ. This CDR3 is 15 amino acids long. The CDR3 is CASSFGGSDKNIQYF. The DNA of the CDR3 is TGTGCCAGCAGCTTCGGAGGTTCGGACAAAAACATTCAGTACTTC. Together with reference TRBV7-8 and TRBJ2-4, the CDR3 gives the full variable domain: GAGVSQSPRYKVAKRGQDVALRCDPISGHVSLFWYQQALGQGPEFLTYFQNEAQLDKSGLPSDRFFAERPEGSVSTLKIQRTQQEDSAVYLCASSFGGSDKNIQYFGAGTRLSVL.

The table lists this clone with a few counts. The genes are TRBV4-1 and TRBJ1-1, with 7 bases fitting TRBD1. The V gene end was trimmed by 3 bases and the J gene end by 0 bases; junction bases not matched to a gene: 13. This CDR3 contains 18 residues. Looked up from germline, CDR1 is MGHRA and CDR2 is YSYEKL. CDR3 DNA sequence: TGCGCCAGCAGCCAGTGGACAGGTTTAGGAGCAATGAACACTGAAGCTTTCTTT. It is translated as CASSQWTGLGAMNTEAFF.

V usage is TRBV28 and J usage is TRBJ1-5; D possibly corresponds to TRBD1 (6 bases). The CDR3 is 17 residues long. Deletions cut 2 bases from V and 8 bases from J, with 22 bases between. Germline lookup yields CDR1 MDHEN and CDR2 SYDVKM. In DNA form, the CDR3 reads TGTGCCAGCAGTTTACCCACTACCACAGGGTCAAGTAAGCCCCAGCATTTT. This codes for CASSLPTTTGSSKPQHF. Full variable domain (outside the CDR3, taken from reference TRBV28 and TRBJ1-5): DVKVTQSSRYLVKRTGEKVFLECVQDMDHENMFWYRQDPGLGLRLIYFSYDVKMKEKGDIPEGYSVSREKKERFSLILESASTNQTSMYLCASSLPTTTGSSKPQHFGDGTRLSIL.

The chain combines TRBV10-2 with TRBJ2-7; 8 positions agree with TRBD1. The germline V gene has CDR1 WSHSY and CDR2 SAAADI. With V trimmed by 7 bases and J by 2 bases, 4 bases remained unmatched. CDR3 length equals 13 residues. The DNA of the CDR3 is TGCGCCAGCAAGACGACAGGGGCCTACGAGCAGTACTTC. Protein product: CASKTTGAYEQYF.

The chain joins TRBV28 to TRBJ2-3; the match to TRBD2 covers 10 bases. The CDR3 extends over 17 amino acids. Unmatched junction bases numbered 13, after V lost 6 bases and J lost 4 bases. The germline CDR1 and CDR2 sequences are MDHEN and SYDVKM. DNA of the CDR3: TGTGCCAGCAGCCGAGTCCTAGCGGGAGCGAGGGCAGATACGCAGTATTTT. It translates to CASSRVLAGARADTQYF. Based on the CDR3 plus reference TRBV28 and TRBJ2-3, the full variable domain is DVKVTQSSRYLVKRTGEKVFLECVQDMDHENMFWYRQDPGLGLRLIYFSYDVKMKEKGDIPEGYSVSREKKERFSLILESASTNQTSMYLCASSRVLAGARADTQYFGPGTRLTVL.

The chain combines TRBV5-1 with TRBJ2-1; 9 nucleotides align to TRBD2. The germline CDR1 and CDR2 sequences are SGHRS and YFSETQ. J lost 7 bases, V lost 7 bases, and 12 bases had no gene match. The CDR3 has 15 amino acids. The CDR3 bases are TGCGCCAGCGGTTCATGGGCTAGCGGGACGAATGAGCAGTTCTTC. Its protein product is CASGSWASGTNEQFF.

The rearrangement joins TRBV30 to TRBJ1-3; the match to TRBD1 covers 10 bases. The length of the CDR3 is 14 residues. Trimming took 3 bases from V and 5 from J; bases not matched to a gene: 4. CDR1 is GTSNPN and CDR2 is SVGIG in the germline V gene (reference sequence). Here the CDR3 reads CAWRTGGIRNTIYF. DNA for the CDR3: TGTGCCTGGAGGACAGGGGGCATACGAAACACCATATATTTT.

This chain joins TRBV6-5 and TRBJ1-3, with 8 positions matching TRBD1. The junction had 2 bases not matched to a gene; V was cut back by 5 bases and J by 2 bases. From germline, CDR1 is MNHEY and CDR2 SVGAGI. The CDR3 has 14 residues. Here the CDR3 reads CASSKQGAGNTIYF. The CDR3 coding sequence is TGTGCCAGCAGTAAACAGGGGGCTGGAAACACCATATATTTT.

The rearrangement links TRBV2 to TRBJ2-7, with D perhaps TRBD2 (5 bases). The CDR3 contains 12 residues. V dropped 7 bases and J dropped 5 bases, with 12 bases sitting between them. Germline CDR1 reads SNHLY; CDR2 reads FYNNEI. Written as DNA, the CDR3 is TGTGCCAGCAATCGGGGAGACCACGAGCAGTACTTC. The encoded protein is CASNRGDHEQYF.

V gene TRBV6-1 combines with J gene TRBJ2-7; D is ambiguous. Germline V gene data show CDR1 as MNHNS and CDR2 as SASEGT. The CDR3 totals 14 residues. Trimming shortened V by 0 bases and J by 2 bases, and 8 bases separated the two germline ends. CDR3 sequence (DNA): TGTGCCAGCAGTGAAGCCTGGGTCACCTACGAGCAGTACTTC. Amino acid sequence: CASSEAWVTYEQYF.

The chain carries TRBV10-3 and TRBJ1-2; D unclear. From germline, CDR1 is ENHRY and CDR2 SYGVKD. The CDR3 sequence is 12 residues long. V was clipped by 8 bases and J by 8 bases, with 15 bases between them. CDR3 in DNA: TGTGCCATCGCGTCAGACCATGGAGGCTACACCTTC. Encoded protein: CAIASDHGGYTF.

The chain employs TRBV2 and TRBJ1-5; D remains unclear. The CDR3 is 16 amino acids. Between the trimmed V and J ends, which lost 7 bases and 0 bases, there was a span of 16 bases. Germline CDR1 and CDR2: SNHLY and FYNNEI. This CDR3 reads CASTGTGGYSNQPQHF. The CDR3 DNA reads TGTGCCAGCACCGGAACGGGAGGGTATAGCAATCAGCCCCAGCATTTT. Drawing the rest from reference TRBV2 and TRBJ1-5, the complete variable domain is EPEVTQTPSHQVTQMGQEVILRCVPISNHLYFYWYRQILGQKVEFLVSFYNNEISEKSEIFDDQFSVERPDGSNFTLKIRSTKLEDSAMYFCASTGTGGYSNQPQHFGDGTRLSIL.

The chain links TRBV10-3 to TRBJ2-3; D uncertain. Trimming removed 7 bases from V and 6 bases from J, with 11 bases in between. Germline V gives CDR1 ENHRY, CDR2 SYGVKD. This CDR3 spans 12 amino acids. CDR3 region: CAIMTQGDTQYF. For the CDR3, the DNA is TGTGCCATCATGACCCAAGGCGATACGCAGTATTTT.

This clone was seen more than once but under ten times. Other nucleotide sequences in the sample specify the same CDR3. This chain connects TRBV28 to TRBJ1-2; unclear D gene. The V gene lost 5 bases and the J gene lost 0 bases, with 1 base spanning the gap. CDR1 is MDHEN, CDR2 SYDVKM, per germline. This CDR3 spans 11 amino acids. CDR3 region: CASSPNYGYTF. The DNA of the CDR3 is TGTGCCAGCAGTCCTAACTATGGCTACACCTTC.

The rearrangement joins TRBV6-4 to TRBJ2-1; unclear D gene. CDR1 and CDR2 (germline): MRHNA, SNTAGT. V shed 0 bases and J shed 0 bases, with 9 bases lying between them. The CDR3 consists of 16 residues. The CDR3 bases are TGTGCCAGCAGTGACTCGTGGCGGAGCTCCTACAATGAGCAGTTCTTC. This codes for CASSDSWRSSYNEQFF.

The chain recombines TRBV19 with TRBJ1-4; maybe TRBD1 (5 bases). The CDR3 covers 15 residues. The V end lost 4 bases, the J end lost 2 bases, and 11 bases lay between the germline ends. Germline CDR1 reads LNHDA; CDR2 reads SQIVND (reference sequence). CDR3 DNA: TGTGCCAGTAGTAGCCAACAGGCTACTAATGAAAAACTGTTTTTT. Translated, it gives CASSSQQATNEKLFF.

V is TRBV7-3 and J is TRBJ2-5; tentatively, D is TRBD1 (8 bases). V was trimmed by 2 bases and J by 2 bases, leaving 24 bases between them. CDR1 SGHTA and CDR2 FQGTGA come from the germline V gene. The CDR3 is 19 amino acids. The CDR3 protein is CASSLGPANRGGPQETQYF. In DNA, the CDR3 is TGTGCCAGCAGCTTAGGGCCCGCTAACAGGGGGGGGCCTCAAGAGACCCAGTACTTC.

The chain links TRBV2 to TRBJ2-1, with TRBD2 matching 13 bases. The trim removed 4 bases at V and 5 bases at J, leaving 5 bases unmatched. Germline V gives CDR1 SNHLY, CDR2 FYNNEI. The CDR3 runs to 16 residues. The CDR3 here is CASSGRTSGGHNEQFF. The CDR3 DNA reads TGTGCCAGCAGTGGGAGGACTAGCGGGGGACACAATGAGCAGTTCTTC.

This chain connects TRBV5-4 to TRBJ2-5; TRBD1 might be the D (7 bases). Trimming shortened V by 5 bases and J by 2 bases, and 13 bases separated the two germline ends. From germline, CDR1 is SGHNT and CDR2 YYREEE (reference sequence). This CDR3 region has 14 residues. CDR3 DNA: TGTGCCAGCAGGGTCCAGGGGGGACAAGAGACCCAGTACTTC. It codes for CASRVQGGQETQYF.

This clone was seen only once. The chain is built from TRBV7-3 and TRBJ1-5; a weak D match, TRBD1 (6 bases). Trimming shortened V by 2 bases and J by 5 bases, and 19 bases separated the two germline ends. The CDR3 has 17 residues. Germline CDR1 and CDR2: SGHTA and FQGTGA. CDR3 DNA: TGTGCCAGCAGCTTAGAGGGACACCGGCTCGAGGATCAGCCCCAGCATTTT. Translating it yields CASSLEGHRLEDQPQHF.

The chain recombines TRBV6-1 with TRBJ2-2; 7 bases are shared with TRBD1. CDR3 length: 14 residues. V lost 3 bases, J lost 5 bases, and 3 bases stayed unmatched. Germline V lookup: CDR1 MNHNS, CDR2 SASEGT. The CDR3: CASSDMDRTGELFF. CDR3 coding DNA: TGTGCCAGCAGTGACATGGACAGGACCGGGGAGCTGTTTTTT.

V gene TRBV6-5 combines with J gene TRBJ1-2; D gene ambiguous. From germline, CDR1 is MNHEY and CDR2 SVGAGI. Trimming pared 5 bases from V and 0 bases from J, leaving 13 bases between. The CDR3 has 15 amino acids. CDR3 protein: CASSHDILSNYGYTF. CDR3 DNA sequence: TGTGCCAGCAGTCACGACATCCTCTCTAACTATGGCTACACCTTC.

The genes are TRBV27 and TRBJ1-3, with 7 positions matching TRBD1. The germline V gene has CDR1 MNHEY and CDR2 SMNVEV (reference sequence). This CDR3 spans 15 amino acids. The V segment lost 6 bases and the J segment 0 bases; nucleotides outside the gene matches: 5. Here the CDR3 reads CASRSTGDSGNTIYF. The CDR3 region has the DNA TGTGCCAGCAGATCCACAGGGGACTCTGGAAACACCATATATTTT.

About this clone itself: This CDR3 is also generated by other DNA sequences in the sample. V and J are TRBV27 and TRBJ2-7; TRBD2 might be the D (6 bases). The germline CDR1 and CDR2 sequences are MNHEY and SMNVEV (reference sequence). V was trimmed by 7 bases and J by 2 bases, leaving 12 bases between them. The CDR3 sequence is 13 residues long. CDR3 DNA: TGTGCCAGCAAGGGCGGGACTGCCTACGAGCAGTACTTC. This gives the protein CASKGGTAYEQYF.

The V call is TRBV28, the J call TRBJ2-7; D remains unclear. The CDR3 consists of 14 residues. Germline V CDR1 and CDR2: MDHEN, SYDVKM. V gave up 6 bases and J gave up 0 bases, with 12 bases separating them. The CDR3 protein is CASSAASYSYEQYF. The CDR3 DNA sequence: TGTGCCAGCAGCGCTGCATCTTACTCCTACGAGCAGTACTTC.

The CDR3, as DNA: TGTGCCAGCAGCGCGGGGACTAGCGGGGCTCATGAGCAGTTCTTC. This encodes CASSAGTSGAHEQFF. The chain carries TRBV9 and TRBJ2-1; TRBD2 aligns across 13 bases. The V segment lost 3 bases and the J segment 8 bases; nucleotides outside the gene matches: 5. The CDR3 spans 15 residues. Germline assignment: CDR1 SGDLS and CDR2 YYNGEE.